The T cell receptor (beta chain) described here comes from a study of T cells in Graves' hyperthyroidism and ophthalmopathy. Across the study: At the time of initial diagnosis and before any treatment, peripheral blood was collected. Findings and limits, study-wide: In validation, the model predicted ophthalmopathy. These predictions came a median approximately 6.5 months before onset.

This clonotype has only a few counts. The antigen is unknown. The V gene lost 3 bases and the J gene lost 2 bases, with 13 bases spanning the gap. CDR1 is LGHNA, CDR2 YSLEER, per germline. The CDR3 extends over 15 amino acids. RNA transcripts yielded amplified TCR beta CDR3 regions. The TCR CDR3 first-round RT-PCR relied on the HTBI primer set. Using its own MiXCR run on the multiplex PCR reads, TCRdb lists one record per CDR3 protein. Among a few hundred thousand distinct CDR3 sequences listed, approximately 15% were seen once. Out of 8.5 to 10 ml of fresh peripheral blood came the PBMCs. This clonotype originated in a woman aged 55-70 years with Graves' ophthalmopathy. The sample taken for sequencing was blood. The genes are TRBV4-3 and TRBJ1-2; no definite D call. CDR3 DNA sequence: TGCGCCAGCAGCCAGGGTGGCGGTGAAAACTATGGCTACACCTTC. The encoded protein is CASSQGGGENYGYTF.